This TCR beta chain was sequenced during a study of T cells in tuberculosis (dated by TCRdb to the late 2010s). About the investigation overall: To characterize T cells specific for the mycobacterial lipid antigen glucose monomycolate (GMM), the study used CD1B tetramers together with high-throughput TCR immunosequencing.

After being thawed and rested overnight, PBMC were stained with GMM-loaded CD1B tetramer, a Live/Dead dye and anti-CD3, and were then sorted on a FACS Aria II. The CD1B tetramers were loaded with C32 glucose monomycolate that had been purified from Rhodococcus equi. Before cryopreservation, the PBMC later used for tetramer sorting had been depleted of CD14-expressing monocytes as part of a separate study. From each donor, around 100,000 tetramer-negative cells were also sorted and analyzed side by side with the tetramer-positive cells. GMM-loaded CD1B tetramers were used to sort antigen-specific T cells from a few healthy South African adults. What the research found in general, with its limitations: The stringent sort gate may have missed T cells binding the CD1B-GMM tetramer with low affinity.

Because TCR-alpha and TCR-beta chains were sequenced unpaired, no chain pairing information was available. The immunoSEQ multiplex PCR assay was used to generate TCR libraries, with TCR-beta and/or TCR-alpha/delta assays applied to each sample. The Illumina high-throughput platform was used to sequence the amplified TCR libraries. In the authors' own workflow: Clustering and dimensionality reduction relied on pairwise TCRdist distances among GMM-specific receptors from T cells that were either sorted ex vivo or expanded in vitro. Sequence motifs defined by gene usage and CDR3 content were checked for enrichment by comparing tetramer-positive and tetramer-negative populations. The clones in this table, taken by TCRdb from immuneACCESS, are in-frame only. Not every clone is retained; where verified, under half of the shortfall comes from an unresolved V gene, and the cause of the rest is unknown. That table supplies the V and J calls and clone size; D and trimming were determined from the DNA. For this sample there are about 58,000 clones; roughly 86% appear just once. Of the sample, 20% to 25% is held by the ten largest clones.

This clone was seen a single time. No much larger clonotype is one base removed from it; base qualities were not supplied. Deletion took 3 bases off V and 7 bases off J, with a span of 10 bases between the germline ends. Based on the germline V gene, the CDR1 and CDR2 sequences are MNHEY and SVGAGI. The CDR3, from cysteine to phenylalanine, totals 13 residues. Only the CDR3 DNA is retained, 39 bases long and in frame from the first base. This sequence was found in an adult woman with latent tuberculosis. This receptor chain uses TRBV6-5 and TRBJ1-5, with no confidently assigned D gene. The specimen sequenced was CD1b-GMM tetramer-negative cells sorted from PBMCs. The label giving this sample's cell subset or site can be read as: T cells not binding CD1B-GMM tetramer, sorted from same donor. The sequence in DNA is TGTGCCAGCAGTTATAACTTCGAACAGCCCCAGCATTTT. Translated, this is CASSYNFEQPQHF.